The 30 T cell receptor beta chains given below trace back to one sample, sequenced in a study of cytomegalovirus exposure and HLA in healthy donors. The PCR made use of 60 Vbeta and 13 Jbeta primers. Libraries were prepared by immunoSEQ multiplex PCR; TCRdb keeps only in-frame clonotypes and omits some of them. The sample shows about 210,000 clones, around 80% of them seen only once. Sequenced input: PBMCs. Source of these receptors: a boy aged 5 to 17 in good health and CMV-seronegative.

This chain uses TRBV19 with TRBJ2-7, with D possibly TRBD2 on 6 matching bases. The length of the CDR3 is 14 residues. V lost 5 bases and J 4 bases, leaving 15 bases between the germline ends. CDR1 and CDR2 (germline): LNHDA, SQIVND (reference sequence). CDR3 DNA sequence: TGTGCCAGTAGTGGTAGCGGCGGCTGGTACGAGCAGTACTTC. Amino acid sequence: CASSGSGGWYEQYF.

The chain couples TRBV14 to TRBJ1-1, with TRBD1 matching 7 bases. Germline assignment: CDR1 SGHDN and CDR2 FVKESK. The V segment lost 0 bases and the J segment 0 bases; nucleotides outside the gene matches: 7. The CDR3 length is 17 residues. The chain's CDR3 is CASSQERETGLNTEAFF. CDR3 DNA: TGTGCCAGCAGCCAAGAGCGAGAGACAGGGTTGAACACTGAAGCTTTCTTT.

This chain joins TRBV6-4 and TRBJ1-2, with TRBD1 as a possible D gene (5 bases). V lost 5 bases to trimming and J lost 4 bases, with 14 bases between them. Germline CDR1 MRHNA, CDR2 SNTAGT. CDR3 size: 14 residues. CDR3 coding DNA: TGTGCCAGCAGTAGGGGTCAGGGATCCTATGGCTACACCTTC. This codes for CASSRGQGSYGYTF.

J is TRBJ2-3 and V is TRBV7-2, with 7 positions matching TRBD2. Germline V CDR1 and CDR2: SGHTA, FQGNSA. V gave up 3 bases and J gave up 4 bases; unmatched junction bases: 4. This CDR3 is 14 amino acids long. The CDR3 reads CASSLSGVSDTQYF. Here the CDR3 DNA reads TGTGCCAGCAGCTTGAGCGGGGTCTCAGATACGCAGTATTTT.

This chain connects TRBV19 to TRBJ1-2; weak D call: TRBD1 (6 bases). Germline CDR1 and CDR2: LNHDA and SQIVND (reference sequence). The CDR3 loop spans 16 amino acids. V dropped 7 bases and J dropped 7 bases, with 25 bases sitting between them. CDR3 residues: CASTLMTGTSVIGYTF. CDR3 in DNA: TGTGCCAGTACCCTCATGACAGGAACAAGTGTGATTGGCTACACCTTC. The complete variable domain, with remaining parts taken from reference TRBV19 and TRBJ1-2, reads DGGITQSPKYLFRKEGQNVTLSCEQNLNHDAMYWYRQDPGQGLRLIYYSQIVNDFQKGDIAEGYSVSREKKESFPLTVTSAQKNPTAFYLCASTLMTGTSVIGYTFGSGTRLTVV.

This chain connects TRBV7-2 to TRBJ1-4, with a weak D call TRBD1 (5 bases). This CDR3 region has 13 residues. The V gene's germline CDR1 is SGHTA and CDR2 FQGNSA. Trimming left V 2 bases short and J 5 bases short, with 6 bases between. The CDR3 reads CASSLNRNEKLFF. The DNA for the CDR3 is TGTGCCAGCAGCTTAAACAGGAATGAAAAACTGTTTTTT. Using reference TRBV7-2 and TRBJ1-4 for the parts outside the CDR3, the full variable domain is GAGVSQSPSNKVTEKGKDVELRCDPISGHTALYWYRQSLGQGLEFLIYFQGNSAPDKSGLPSDRFSAERTGGSVSTLTIQRTQQEDSAVYLCASSLNRNEKLFFGSGTQLSVL.

The chain employs TRBV6-4 and TRBJ2-7, with 7 bases that match TRBD1. With 0 bases clipped from V and 7 bases from J, the junction kept 9 bases outside the gene matches. The CDR3 covers 15 residues. Germline V gene data show CDR1 as MRHNA and CDR2 as SNTAGT. The CDR3 DNA sequence: TGTGCCAGCAGTGACTCGGGGCAGGGGGTGCGAGAGCAGTACTTC. Translated: CASSDSGQGVREQYF.

The V gene is TRBV5-1, the J gene TRBJ1-2, with D possibly TRBD1 on 5 matching bases. Germline V gene lookup returns CDR1 SGHRS and CDR2 YFSETQ. The CDR3 totals 14 residues. V was clipped by 9 bases and J by 8 bases, with 23 bases between them. CDR3 residues: CATAPDTSFRGYTF. The CDR3 DNA follows: TGCGCCACAGCACCGGACACCTCCTTCAGGGGCTACACCTTC.

This clone was counted once. This sequence joins TRBV19 and TRBJ1-2; D gene ambiguous. The CDR3 spans 15 residues. Trimming removed 5 bases from V and 3 bases from J, with 16 bases in between. From germline, CDR1 is LNHDA and CDR2 SQIVND (reference sequence). The CDR3 here is CASSSPPGKDYGYTF. CDR3 DNA sequence: TGTGCCAGTAGTTCCCCCCCGGGGAAGGACTATGGCTACACCTTC.

The table lists this clone with a count of one. The chain links TRBV20-1 to TRBJ2-1; TRBD2 might be the D (6 bases). V was clipped by 5 bases and J by 7 bases, with 9 bases between them. The CDR3 has 11 residues. Per the germline V gene, CDR1 is DFQATT and CDR2 is SNEGSKA (reference sequence). CDR3: CSAGGPNEQFF. CDR3 nucleotide sequence: TGCAGTGCTGGAGGGCCAAATGAGCAGTTCTTC.

The J gene is TRBJ2-5, the V gene TRBV27; tentative D call: TRBD1 (5 bases). The CDR3 is made up of 16 amino acids. From germline, CDR1 is MNHEY and CDR2 SMNVEV (reference sequence). V was cut by 5 bases and J by 1 base, with 17 bases left in between. CDR3 DNA sequence: TGTGCCAGCAGTCCTTCCGTAGGACACTTCCAAGAGACCCAGTACTTC. The encoded protein is CASSPSVGHFQETQYF.

V usage is TRBV27 and J usage is TRBJ2-1; D not certain. The CDR3 is 12 residues long. Germline-derived CDR1 and CDR2 are MNHEY and SMNVEV (reference sequence). V shed 6 bases and J shed 5 bases, with 8 bases lying between them. The CDR3 bases are TGTGCCAGCAGAAAATATGACAATGAGCAGTTCTTC. This encodes CASRKYDNEQFF.

The chain joins TRBV5-4 to TRBJ1-2; D is perhaps TRBD1 (5 bases). Looked up from germline, CDR1 is SGHNT and CDR2 is YYREEE (reference sequence). This CDR3 contains 14 residues. The ends were cut back, 0 bases at V and 5 bases at J, with 11 bases in the middle. CDR3 amino acids: CASSLASAGYGYTF. As DNA, the CDR3 is TGTGCCAGCAGCTTGGCCTCCGCAGGGTATGGCTACACCTTC.

The chain combines TRBV15 with TRBJ2-7, with a possible D match to TRBD2 (5 bases). CDR1 LNHNV and CDR2 YYDKDF come from the germline V gene (reference sequence). CDR3 size: 15 residues. Trimming left V 1 base short and J 1 base short, with 11 bases between. The CDR3 region has the DNA TGTGCCACCAGCAGAGGGGAGCGAATTTCCTACGAGCAGTACTTC. Translating gives CATSRGERISYEQYF.

The V call is TRBV2, the J call TRBJ2-5; 8 bases are shared with TRBD1. CDR1 SNHLY and CDR2 FYNNEI come from the germline V gene. J was trimmed by 5 bases and V by 4 bases; bases with no gene match: 3. The CDR3 sequence is 13 residues long. Here the CDR3 reads CASSAGGGETQYF. The DNA of the CDR3 is TGTGCCAGCAGTGCAGGGGGCGGGGAGACCCAGTACTTC.

CDR3 in DNA: TGTGCCAGCAGCTTACCGGCTAGCGGTCGGAACACCGGGGAGCTGTTTTTT. Its translation is CASSLPASGRNTGELFF. V gene TRBV7-6 combines with J gene TRBJ2-2; 7 nucleotides agree with TRBD2. The V gene's germline CDR1 is SGHVS and CDR2 FNYEAQ. Trimming at V came to 2 bases and at J to 1 base, leaving 7 bases not matched to a gene. The CDR3 runs to 17 residues.

This rearrangement joins TRBV7-2 to TRBJ1-1, with TRBD1 matching 8 bases. The V gene's germline CDR1 is SGHTA and CDR2 FQGNSA. V was pared by 5 bases and J by 5 bases, with 4 bases of the junction left unmatched. This CDR3 spans 13 amino acids. The CDR3 sequence: CASSARTGTEAFF. In DNA form, the CDR3 reads TGTGCCAGCAGCGCACGGACAGGGACTGAAGCTTTCTTT. Using reference TRBV7-2 and TRBJ1-1 for the parts outside the CDR3, the full variable domain is GAGVSQSPSNKVTEKGKDVELRCDPISGHTALYWYRQSLGQGLEFLIYFQGNSAPDKSGLPSDRFSAERTGGSVSTLTIQRTQQEDSAVYLCASSARTGTEAFFGQGTRLTVV.

The chain has TRBV7-9 and TRBJ2-1; D gene uncertain. This CDR3 region has 12 residues. V lost 4 bases, J lost 8 bases, and 9 bases lay in between. Germline V lookup: CDR1 SEHNR, CDR2 FQNEAQ (reference sequence). The CDR3 is CASSSQAHEQFF. For the CDR3, the DNA is TGTGCCAGCAGCTCCCAAGCGCATGAGCAGTTCTTC.

This chain links TRBV5-8 with TRBJ2-7; 9 bases map to TRBD1. There are 15 residues in the CDR3. Unmatched junction bases numbered 5, after V lost 4 bases and J lost 0 bases. Looked up from germline, CDR1 is SGHTS and CDR2 is YDEGEE. In DNA form, the CDR3 reads TGTGCCAGCAGCGGGGGGACAGGGAGCTCCTACGAGCAGTACTTC. Translation gives CASSGGTGSSYEQYF.

The CDR3 reads CASSPGTVNGELFF. CDR3 sequence (DNA): TGTGCCAGCAGCCCAGGGACAGTGAACGGGGAGCTGTTTTTT. The genes are TRBV7-8 and TRBJ2-2; TRBD1 matches at 7 bases. Germline CDR1 SGHVS, CDR2 FQNEAQ. The CDR3 covers 14 residues. J was trimmed by 7 bases and V by 5 bases; bases with no gene match: 7. The full variable domain, its missing parts supplied by reference TRBV7-8 and TRBJ2-2, is GAGVSQSPRYKVAKRGQDVALRCDPISGHVSLFWYQQALGQGPEFLTYFQNEAQLDKSGLPSDRFFAERPEGSVSTLKIQRTQQEDSAVYLCASSPGTVNGELFFGEGSRLTVL.

The rearrangement joins TRBV30 to TRBJ1-5; a possible D gene is TRBD1 (5 bases). The V end lost 5 bases, the J end lost 2 bases, and 10 bases lay between the germline ends. There are 13 residues in the CDR3. CDR1 is GTSNPN and CDR2 is SVGIG in the germline V gene (reference sequence). CDR3 DNA sequence: TGTGCCTGGGGACAAAACGGCAATCAGCCCCAGCATTTT. Protein sequence: CAWGQNGNQPQHF. Based on the CDR3 plus reference TRBV30 and TRBJ1-5, the full variable domain is SQTIHQWPATLVQPVGSPLSLECTVEGTSNPNLYWYRQAAGRGLQLLFYSVGIGQISSEVPQNLSASRPQDRQFILSSKKLLLSDSGFYLCAWGQNGNQPQHFGDGTRLSIL.

DNA of the CDR3: TGTGCCAGCAGCTCTGGGACTAGCGGGAGGGCCGAAGAGACCCAGTACTTC. Translated: CASSSGTSGRAEETQYF. This rearrangement joins TRBV5-4 to TRBJ2-5, with 16 positions matching TRBD2. CDR1 is SGHNT, CDR2 YYREEE, per germline (reference sequence). With V trimmed by 3 bases and J by 3 bases, 5 bases remained unmatched. This CDR3 comprises 17 residues.

The chain links TRBV27 to TRBJ1-2; tentative D call: TRBD1 (5 bases). Trimming left V 6 bases short and J 0 bases short, with 8 bases between. The germline V gene encodes CDR1 MNHEY and CDR2 SMNVEV (reference sequence). This CDR3 is built from 13 residues. This CDR3 reads CASSPQANYGYTF. DNA for the CDR3: TGTGCCAGCAGCCCACAGGCTAACTATGGCTACACCTTC.

V gene TRBV5-1 combines with J gene TRBJ2-3, with TRBD2 identical over 12 bases. V trimming: 0 bases; J trimming: 1 base; junction bases outside the gene matches: 0. From germline, CDR1 is SGHRS and CDR2 YFSETQ. This CDR3 contains 16 residues. CDR3 protein: CASSLGTSGGTDTQYF. CDR3 coding DNA: TGCGCCAGCAGCTTGGGGACTAGCGGGGGCACAGATACGCAGTATTTT.

This rearrangement joins TRBV4-2 to TRBJ1-4; 8 positions agree with TRBD1. This CDR3 has 16 residues. V shed 1 base and J 8 bases; nucleotides not matched to a gene: 9. From germline, CDR1 is LGHNA and CDR2 YNFKEQ. The CDR3 here is CASSQALRGRVEKLFF. CDR3 in DNA: TGTGCCAGCAGCCAAGCCCTCAGGGGGCGCGTCGAAAAACTGTTTTTT.

This clone was counted a few times. Other DNA sequences in the sample encode the same CDR3. The rearrangement uses TRBV2 and TRBJ1-1; D may be TRBD1 (6 bases). The CDR3 is 14 amino acids. The V end was cut by 6 bases, the J end by 1 base, with 12 bases between. Germline values: CDR1 SNHLY, CDR2 FYNNEI. The CDR3 region is CASRASQGNTEAFF. In DNA, the CDR3 is TGTGCCAGCAGGGCATCACAGGGGAACACTGAAGCTTTCTTT.

The chain uses TRBV7-3 and TRBJ2-2; 9 bases match TRBD1. The CDR3 totals 14 residues. Germline V gene sequence: CDR1 SGHTA, CDR2 FQGTGA. Germline trimming cut 5 bases from V and 6 bases from J; bases unmatched to any gene: 4. The CDR3 DNA follows: TGTGCCAGCAGCAGGGACAGGGACGCCGGGGAGCTGTTTTTT. It is translated as CASSRDRDAGELFF.

This clone was seen a few times. The chain carries TRBV11-2 and TRBJ2-7, with 9 nucleotides matching TRBD2. V gave up 1 base and J gave up 1 base; unmatched junction bases: 14. CDR1 SGHAT and CDR2 FQNNGV come from the germline V gene. The CDR3 covers 19 residues. The CDR3 sequence: CASSLVLFSGRGRSYEQYF. The DNA of the CDR3 is TGTGCCAGCAGCTTAGTACTTTTTAGCGGGAGAGGAAGGTCCTACGAGCAGTACTTC.

This clone showed up just once. This CDR3 is also generated by other DNA sequences in the sample. The chain links TRBV30 to TRBJ1-2, with a tentative D call TRBD1 (5 bases). V lost 0 bases and J 4 bases, leaving 6 bases between the germline ends. There are 12 residues in the CDR3. In germline, CDR1 is GTSNPN, CDR2 SVGIG (reference sequence). CDR3 nucleotide sequence: TGTGCCTGGAGTGTTGACAGCTATGGCTACACCTTC. Protein: CAWSVDSYGYTF.

The rearrangement uses TRBV7-2 and TRBJ1-6, with 7 bases matching TRBD1. Germline-derived CDR1 and CDR2 are SGHTA and FQGNSA. Germline trimming cut 3 bases from V and 8 bases from J; bases unmatched to any gene: 1. This CDR3 comprises 13 residues. CDR3 coding DNA: TGTGCCAGCAGCTTGACAGGGTATTCACCCCTCCACTTT. Protein product: CASSLTGYSPLHF.